The clone carrying this T cell receptor beta chain occurred a few times. These data come from a study of blood T cells in healthy people across ages. Together with a sample-barcoded 5' primer, a J-beta primer mix was included in a second PCR lasting about 6 to 11 cycles. One entry per CDR3 protein results from TCRdb running MiXCR on the 5' RACE reads. The sample carries approximately 810,000 distinct CDR3 sequences, about 30% recorded once. The CDR3 covers 15 residues. From germline, CDR1 is DFQATT and CDR2 SNEGSKA (reference sequence). V shed 3 bases and J 3 bases; nucleotides not matched to a gene: 9.

The rearrangement uses TRBV20-1 and TRBJ2-5; TRBD1 matches at 8 bases. The receptor was derived from a woman at least 80 years old in good health. The source material was blood. The CDR3 DNA reads as TGCAGTGCTAGTTATGGGACAGGCCTCAAAGAGACCCAGTACTTC. This sequence encodes CSASYGTGLKETQYF.